This T cell receptor beta chain was sequenced for a study of blood T cell repertoires in COVID-19. Study information: The analysed material was cDNA or gDNA that came from T cells, B-cell-depleted T cells, or PBMCs.

Cohort allocation depended upon clinical history that participants reported. The CDR3 is 13 residues long. After removal of 2 bases from V and 4 bases from J, the junction contained 1 base not matched to a gene. CDR1 SGHTA and CDR2 FQGTGA come from the germline V gene. The protocol was immunoSEQ multiplex PCR, while the TCRdb copy is restricted to in-frame clones and leaves out a portion. Here the sample spans 350,000 to 450,000 clones, roughly four fifths being singletons. This receptor was identified in a woman between 50 and 59 years old who had recovered from COVID-19. The chain uses TRBV7-3 and TRBJ2-5, with 7 bases lining up with TRBD1. Sequencing was carried out using PBMCs or T cells enriched from blood (not recorded which). The CDR3 here is CASSLGDRETQYF. CDR3 in DNA: TGTGCCAGCAGCTTAGGGGACAGAGAGACCCAGTACTTC.